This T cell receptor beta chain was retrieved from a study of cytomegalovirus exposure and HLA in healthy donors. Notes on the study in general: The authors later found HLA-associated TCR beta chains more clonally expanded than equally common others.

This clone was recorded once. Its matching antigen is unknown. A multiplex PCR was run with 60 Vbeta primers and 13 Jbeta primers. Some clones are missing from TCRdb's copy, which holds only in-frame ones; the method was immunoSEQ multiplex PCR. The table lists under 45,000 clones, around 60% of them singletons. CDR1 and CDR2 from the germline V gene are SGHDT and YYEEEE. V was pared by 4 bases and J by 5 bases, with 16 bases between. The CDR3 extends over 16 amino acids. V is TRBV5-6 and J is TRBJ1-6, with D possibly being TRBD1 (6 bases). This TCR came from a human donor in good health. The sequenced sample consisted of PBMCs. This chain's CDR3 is CASSLNVGTNNSPLHF. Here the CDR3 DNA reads TGTGCCAGCAGCCTTAATGTGGGGACAAATAATTCACCCCTCCACTTT.